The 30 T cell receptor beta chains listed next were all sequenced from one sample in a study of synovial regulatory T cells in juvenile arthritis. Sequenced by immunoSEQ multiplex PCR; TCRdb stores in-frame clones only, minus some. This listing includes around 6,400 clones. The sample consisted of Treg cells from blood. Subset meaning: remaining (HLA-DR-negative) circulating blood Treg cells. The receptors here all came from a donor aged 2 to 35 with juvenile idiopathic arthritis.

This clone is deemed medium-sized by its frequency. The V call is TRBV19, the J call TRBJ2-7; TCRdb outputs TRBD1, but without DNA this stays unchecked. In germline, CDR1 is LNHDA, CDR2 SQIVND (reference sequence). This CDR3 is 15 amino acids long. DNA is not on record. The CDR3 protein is CASSIGQGVLDEQYF.

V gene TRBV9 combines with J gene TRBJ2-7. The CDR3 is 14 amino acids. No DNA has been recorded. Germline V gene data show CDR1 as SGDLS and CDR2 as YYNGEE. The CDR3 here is CASSASSKAYEQYF.

The CDR3 here is CASSLRDRDYGYTF. V usage is TRBV7-9 and J usage is TRBJ1-2; TCRdb's D gene call, TRBD1, goes unchecked for lack of DNA. CDR1 SEHNR and CDR2 FQNEAQ come from the germline V gene (reference sequence). The CDR3 covers 14 residues. This entry has no DNA. The full variable domain, completed using reference TRBV7-9 and TRBJ1-2, is DTGVSQNPRHKITKRGQNVTFRCDPISEHNRLYWYRQTLGQGPEFLTYFQNEAQLEKSRLLSDRFSAERPKGSFSTLEIQRTEQGDSAMYLCASSLRDRDYGYTFGSGTRLTVV.

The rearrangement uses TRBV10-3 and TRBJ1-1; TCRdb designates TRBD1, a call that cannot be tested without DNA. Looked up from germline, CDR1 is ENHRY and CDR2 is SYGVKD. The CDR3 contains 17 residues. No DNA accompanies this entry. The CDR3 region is CAISGTPTGGANTEAFF.

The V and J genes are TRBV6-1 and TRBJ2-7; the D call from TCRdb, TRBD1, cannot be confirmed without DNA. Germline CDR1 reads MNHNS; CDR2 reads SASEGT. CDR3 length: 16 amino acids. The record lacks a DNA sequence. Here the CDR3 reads CASSDTGTGTPYEQYF.

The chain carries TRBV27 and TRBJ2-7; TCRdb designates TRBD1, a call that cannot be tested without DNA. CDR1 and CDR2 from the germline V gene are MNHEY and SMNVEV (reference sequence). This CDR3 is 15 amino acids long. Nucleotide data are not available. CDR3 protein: CASRIDILSSYEQYF.

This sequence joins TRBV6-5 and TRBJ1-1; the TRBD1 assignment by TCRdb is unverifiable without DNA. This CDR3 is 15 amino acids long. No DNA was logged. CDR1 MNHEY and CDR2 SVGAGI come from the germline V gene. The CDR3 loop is CASSSPGHINTEAFF.

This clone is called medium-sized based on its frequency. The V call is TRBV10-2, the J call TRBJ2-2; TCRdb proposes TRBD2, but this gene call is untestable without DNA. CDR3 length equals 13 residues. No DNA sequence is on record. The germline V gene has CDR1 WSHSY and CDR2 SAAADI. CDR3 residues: CASRASGTGELFF.

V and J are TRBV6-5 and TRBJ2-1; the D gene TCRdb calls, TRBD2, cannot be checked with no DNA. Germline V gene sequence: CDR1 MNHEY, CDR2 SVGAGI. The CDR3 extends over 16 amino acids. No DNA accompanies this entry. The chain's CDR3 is CASSYSPGLAGEGQFF.

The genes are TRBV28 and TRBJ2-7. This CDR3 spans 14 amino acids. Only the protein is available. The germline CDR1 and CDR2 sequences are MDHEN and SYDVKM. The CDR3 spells CASSPVRGHFGQYF.

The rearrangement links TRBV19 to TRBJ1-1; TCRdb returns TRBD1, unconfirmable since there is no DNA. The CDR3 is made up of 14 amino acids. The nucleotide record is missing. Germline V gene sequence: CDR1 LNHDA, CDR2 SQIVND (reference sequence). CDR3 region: CASSTDRVNTEAFF.

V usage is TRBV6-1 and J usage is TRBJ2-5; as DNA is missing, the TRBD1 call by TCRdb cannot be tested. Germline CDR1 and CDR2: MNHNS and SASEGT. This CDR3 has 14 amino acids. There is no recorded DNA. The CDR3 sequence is CASQIQGIQETQYF.

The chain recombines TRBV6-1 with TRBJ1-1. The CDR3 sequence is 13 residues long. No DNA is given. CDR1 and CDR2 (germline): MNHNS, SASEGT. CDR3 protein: CASSEVGVTEAFF.

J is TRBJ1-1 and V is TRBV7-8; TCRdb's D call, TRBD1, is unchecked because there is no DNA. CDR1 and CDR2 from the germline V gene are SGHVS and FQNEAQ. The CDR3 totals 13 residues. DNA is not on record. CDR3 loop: CASRQTENTEAFF.

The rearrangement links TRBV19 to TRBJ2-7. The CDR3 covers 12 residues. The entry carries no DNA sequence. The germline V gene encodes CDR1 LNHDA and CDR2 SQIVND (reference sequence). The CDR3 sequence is CATRVGMGEQYF.

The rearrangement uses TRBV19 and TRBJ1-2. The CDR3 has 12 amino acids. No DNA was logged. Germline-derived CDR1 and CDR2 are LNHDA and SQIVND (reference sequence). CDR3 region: CASSSGTFGYTF.

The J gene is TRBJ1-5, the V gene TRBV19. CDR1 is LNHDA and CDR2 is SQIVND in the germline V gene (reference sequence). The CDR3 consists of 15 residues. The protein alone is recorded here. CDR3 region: CASTPGRPMGEPQHF.

CDR3 amino acids: CASSLLQNYGYTF. The rearrangement links TRBV28 to TRBJ1-2; TCRdb gives TRBD1 as the D gene, but with no DNA this cannot be confirmed. The CDR3 contains 13 residues. The DNA is not on file. The germline gives CDR1 MDHEN, CDR2 SYDVKM.

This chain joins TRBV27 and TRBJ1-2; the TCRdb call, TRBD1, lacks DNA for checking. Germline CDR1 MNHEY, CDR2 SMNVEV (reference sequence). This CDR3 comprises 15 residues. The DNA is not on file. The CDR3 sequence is CASSLFGQVNYGYTF.

The CDR3 protein is CASSEIFIGTGEQYF. The chain carries TRBV6-1 and TRBJ2-7; the D call from TCRdb, TRBD1, cannot be confirmed without DNA. Germline V gene sequence: CDR1 MNHNS, CDR2 SASEGT. CDR3 length: 15 amino acids. The DNA is not on file.

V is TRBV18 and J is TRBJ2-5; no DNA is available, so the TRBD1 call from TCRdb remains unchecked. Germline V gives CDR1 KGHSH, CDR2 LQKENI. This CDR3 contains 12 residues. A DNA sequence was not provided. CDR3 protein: CASSLLAETQYF. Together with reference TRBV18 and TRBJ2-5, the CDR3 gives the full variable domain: NAGVMQNPRHLVRRRGQEARLRCSPMKGHSHVYWYRQLPEEGLKFMVYLQKENIIDESGMPKERFSAEFPKEGPSILRIQQVVRGDSAAYFCASSLLAETQYFGPGTRLLVL.

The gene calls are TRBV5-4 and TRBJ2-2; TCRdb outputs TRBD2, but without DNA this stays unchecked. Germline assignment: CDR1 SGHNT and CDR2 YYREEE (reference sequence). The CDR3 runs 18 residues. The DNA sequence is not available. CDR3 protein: CASSLEGSGRIVTGELFF.

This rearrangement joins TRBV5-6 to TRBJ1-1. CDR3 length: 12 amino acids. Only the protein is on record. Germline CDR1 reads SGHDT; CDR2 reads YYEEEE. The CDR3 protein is CASTLTGTEAFF.

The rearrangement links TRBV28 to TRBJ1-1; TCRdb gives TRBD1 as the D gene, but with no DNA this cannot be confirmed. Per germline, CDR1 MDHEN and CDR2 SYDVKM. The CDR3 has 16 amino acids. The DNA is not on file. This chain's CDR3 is CASSPGQGRRRTEAFF.

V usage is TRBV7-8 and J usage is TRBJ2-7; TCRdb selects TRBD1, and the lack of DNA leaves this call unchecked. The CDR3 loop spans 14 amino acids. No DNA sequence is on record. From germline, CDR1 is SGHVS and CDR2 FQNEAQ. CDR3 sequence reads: CASSIRDRPYEQYF.

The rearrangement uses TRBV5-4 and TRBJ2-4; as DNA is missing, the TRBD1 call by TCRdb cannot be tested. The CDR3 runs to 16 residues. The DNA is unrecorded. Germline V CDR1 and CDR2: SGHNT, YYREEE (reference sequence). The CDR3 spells CASSWGDSLAKNIQYF.

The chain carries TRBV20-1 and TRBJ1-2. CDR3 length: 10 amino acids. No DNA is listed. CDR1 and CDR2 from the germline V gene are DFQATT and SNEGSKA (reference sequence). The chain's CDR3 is CSAWGFGYTF.

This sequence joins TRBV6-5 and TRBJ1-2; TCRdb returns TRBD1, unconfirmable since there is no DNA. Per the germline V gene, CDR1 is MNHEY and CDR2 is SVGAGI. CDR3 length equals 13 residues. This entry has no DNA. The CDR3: CASSPGGRGSHTF.

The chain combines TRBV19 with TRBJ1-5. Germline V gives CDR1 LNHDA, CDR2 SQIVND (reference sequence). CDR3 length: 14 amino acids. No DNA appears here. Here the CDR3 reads CASSLIEPNQPQHF. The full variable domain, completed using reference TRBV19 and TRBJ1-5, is DGGITQSPKYLFRKEGQNVTLSCEQNLNHDAMYWYRQDPGQGLRLIYYSQIVNDFQKGDIAEGYSVSREKKESFPLTVTSAQKNPTAFYLCASSLIEPNQPQHFGDGTRLSIL.

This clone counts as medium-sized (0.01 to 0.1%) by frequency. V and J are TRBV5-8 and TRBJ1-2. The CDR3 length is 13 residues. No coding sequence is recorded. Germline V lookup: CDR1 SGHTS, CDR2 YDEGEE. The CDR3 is CASSAGGGYGYTF.